This T cell receptor beta chain is drawn from a study of Ad26.COV2.S vaccination and SARS-CoV-2 variants. The repertoire was sequenced with immunoSEQ multiplex PCR; TCRdb's copy has only in-frame clones and lacks some. The sample includes some 640,000 clones, approximately 88% of them seen just once. Described treatment: around 19 received Ad26.COV2.S at low or high dose, single or two shots; 5 received placebo; per-sample allocation not given. The samples date from day 63 after the first vaccine or placebo injection. From germline, CDR1 is SGHTA and CDR2 FQGNSA. Ends included, the CDR3 has 16 residues. This clone was detected a few times. The limits of the CDR3 on the DNA are not certain, so only TCRdb's listed CDR3 is given.

The material sequenced was peripheral blood, taken in a trial of Ad26.COV2.S vaccine versus placebo. This receptor was obtained from a person between 18 and 60 years old who received the Ad26.COV2.S COVID-19 vaccine or a placebo. The chain couples TRBV7-2 to TRBJ1-1. CDR3 sequence reads: CASSFGSGGLNTEAFF.